This is a list of T cell receptor beta chains from one sample in a study of cytomegalovirus exposure and HLA in healthy donors. Using immunoSEQ multiplex PCR, the repertoire was profiled, and TCRdb retains in-frame clones only, with some absent. The table includes around 300,000 clones, 65% to 90% detected once. The specimen sequenced was PBMCs. The origin of the receptors is a woman between 18 and 30 years old in good health and CMV-seronegative. CDR3s include the opening cysteine and the closing phenylalanine or tryptophan. The D gene is left open where the match is weak. The listing skips clone size in some rows; elsewhere it reads once, few, many or a size class.

d_gene | abundance | j_gene | v_gene | CDR3aa | CDR3nt
TRBD2 | - | TRBJ2-1 | TRBV19 | CASSMGSGEGSYNEQFF | TGTGCCAGTAGTATGGGGAGCGGGGAGGGCTCCTACAATGAGCAGTTCTTC
- | - | TRBJ2-1 | TRBV5-1 | CASTSSYNEQFF | TGCGCCAGCACTTCCTCCTACAATGAGCAGTTCTTC
- | - | TRBJ2-1 | TRBV9 | CASSVYGRDEQFF | TGTGCCAGCAGCGTTTACGGGAGAGATGAGCAGTTCTTC
TRBD1 | - | TRBJ1-3 | TRBV2 | CASSGDRAGNTIYF | TGTGCCAGCAGCGGGGACAGGGCTGGAAACACCATATATTTT
TRBD1 | few | TRBJ1-5 | TRBV27 | CASSLLQGGQPQHF | TGTGCCAGCAGTTTATTACAGGGGGGACAGCCCCAGCATTTT
TRBD1 | - | TRBJ2-5 | TRBV30 | CAWSAGGLMETQYF | TGTGCCTGGTCCGCAGGGGGCTTGATGGAGACCCAGTACTTC
- | - | TRBJ2-7 | TRBV30 | CAWVQSGTPFSYEQYF | TGTGCCTGGGTCCAAAGCGGGACACCGTTCTCCTACGAGCAGTACTTC
- | - | TRBJ1-3 | TRBV2 | CASSVAGFSGNTIYF | TGTGCCAGCAGTGTGGCAGGGTTCTCTGGAAACACCATATATTTT
TRBD1 | - | TRBJ1-4 | TRBV4-3 | CASSQEGTVNEKLFF | TGCGCCAGCAGCCAGGAAGGGACAGTGAATGAAAAACTGTTTTTT
- | - | TRBJ2-7 | TRBV5-1 | CASQHGGYPDEQYF | TGCGCCAGTCAACACGGAGGCTACCCCGACGAGCAGTACTTC
- | - | TRBJ1-1 | TRBV7-3 | CASSQRIQGTDGEAFF | TGTGCCAGCAGTCAACGCATACAGGGTACCGACGGTGAAGCTTTCTTT
TRBD1 | - | TRBJ1-1 | TRBV13 | CASSSTGQGNTEAFF | TGTGCCAGCAGTTCGACGGGACAGGGTAATACTGAAGCTTTCTTT
- | - | TRBJ2-2 | TRBV19 | CASSTVLGRDVNANTGELFF | TGTGCCAGTAGTACTGTTCTGGGGCGGGACGTCAACGCGAACACCGGGGAGCTGTTTTTT
TRBD2 | - | TRBJ2-1 | TRBV11-2 | CASSLGPGGNEQFF | TGTGCCAGCAGCTTAGGGCCGGGGGGCAATGAGCAGTTCTTC
- | - | TRBJ1-6 | TRBV28 | CASSPGSSNSPLHF | TGTGCCAGCAGCCCGGGGTCTTCTAATTCACCCCTCCACTTT
- | - | TRBJ1-1 | TRBV6-6 | CASKSRGEAFF | TGTGCCAGCAAGTCTAGGGGTGAAGCTTTCTTT
TRBD1 | once | TRBJ1-5 | TRBV6-5 | CASSYVAQGSQPQHF | TGTGCCAGCAGTTACGTCGCACAGGGGTCTCAGCCCCAGCATTTT
- | - | TRBJ1-1 | TRBV4-1 | CASSHHGGGTEAFF | TGCGCCAGCAGCCATCATGGTGGAGGCACTGAAGCTTTCTTT